The rows below give T cell receptor beta chains drawn from one sample of a study of identical twins. Each CDR3 protein is one row after TCRdb ran MiXCR on the 5' RACE reads. The repertoire holds under 900,000 distinct CDR3 sequences, with 15% to 20% as singletons. These data are also associated with another study on T cells expressing NK-cell markers.

Material for sequencing was PBMCs. The receptors originated from a young woman in good health. CDR3s include the opening cysteine and the closing phenylalanine or tryptophan. The order of the fields is CDR3 protein, clone size, V gene. A row's size may be missing; if present it is once, few, many or a size class.

CDR3aa: CSARDKGQGTSGETQYF; abundance: NA; v_gene: TRBV20-1
CDR3aa: CASSFPDRDLADTQYF; abundance: NA; v_gene: TRBV7-9
CDR3aa: CSARAGQVLQPQHF; abundance: few; v_gene: TRBV20-1
CDR3aa: CASSAISDAQYF; abundance: NA; v_gene: TRBV9
CDR3aa: CASPGNTEAFF; abundance: many; v_gene: TRBV7-9
CDR3aa: CASSLGGGYSSYNEQFF; abundance: few; v_gene: TRBV7-2
CDR3aa: CASSGRGHPGELFF; abundance: NA; v_gene: TRBV7-9
CDR3aa: CASSLDLGNSPLHF; abundance: NA; v_gene: TRBV5-1
CDR3aa: CASAVARPWETQYF; abundance: few; v_gene: TRBV6-1
CDR3aa: CASLGLAGELSYNEQFF; abundance: NA; v_gene: TRBV6-2/TRBV6-3
CDR3aa: CASSPRTGSSSGNTIYF; abundance: NA; v_gene: TRBV12-3/TRBV12-4
CDR3aa: CASSYGYKGETQYF; abundance: NA; v_gene: TRBV6-2/TRBV6-3
CDR3aa: CASSLQLAGGPDEQFF; abundance: few; v_gene: TRBV7-3
CDR3aa: CASSRGTSGVEQYF; abundance: NA; v_gene: TRBV4-1
CDR3aa: CSASAAGLPPRYEQFF; abundance: few; v_gene: TRBV20-1
CDR3aa: CATSDSGSINEQFF; abundance: few; v_gene: TRBV24-1
CDR3aa: CASSSPTGSNYGYTF; abundance: NA; v_gene: TRBV5-1
CDR3aa: CASSQAAGSIQYF; abundance: few; v_gene: TRBV3-1